This T cell receptor (beta chain) was documented in a study of response to subunit inactivated influenza vaccine. Study outcomes and limitations: The authors put forward the suggestion that each seasonal influenza vaccination may bring in only a limited number of new T cells.

This clonotype came up many times. Antigen specificity is unknown. CDR1 is SGHRS, CDR2 YFSETQ, per germline. The V gene lost 0 bases and the J gene lost 2 bases, with 8 bases spanning the gap. The CDR3 runs 14 residues. TCRdb passed the RT-PCR reads through MiXCR, listing each CDR3 protein once. The sample consists of a few hundred thousand distinct CDR3 sequences, 6% to 9% of them appearing once. The sequenced sample was PBMCs from blood, obtained roughly 24 months after vaccination. The chain employs TRBV5-1 and TRBJ2-5; D call uncertain. This TCR came from a man between 50 and 75 years old who received an inactivated influenza vaccine. The CDR3 region has the DNA TGCGCCAGCAGCTTGGTAGGGCAACAAGAGACCCAGTACTTC. Translating it yields CASSLVGQQETQYF.